Listed here are 28 T cell receptor beta chains from one sample, sequenced in a study of regulatory T cells in long-lasting Graves disease. iRepertoire HTBI primers and Arm-PCR of CDR3 regions built TCR beta libraries. TCRdb recomputed calls from the multiplex PCR reads with MiXCR, one row per CDR3 protein. The sample records about 470,000 distinct CDR3 sequences, about 20% being singletons. Time point reported: persistent/refractory GD, antithyroid drugs over 5 years with positive TRAb. Following extraction of RNA from PBMCs, that RNA was used to make the TCR library. This sample comprised peripheral blood mononuclear cells (PBMCs), obtained when the disease was refractory, from a patient treated with antithyroid drugs. The receptors were gathered from a female donor with Graves disease.

A remark on this clonotype: A much larger clone lies a single base off, so this may be a read error. V gene TRBV28 combines with J gene TRBJ1-1; the D gene is possibly TRBD1 (6 bases). The V end lost 5 bases, the J end lost 6 bases, and 13 bases lay between the germline ends. Per germline, CDR1 MDHEN and CDR2 SYDVKM. CDR3 size: 13 residues. DNA of the CDR3: TGTGCCAGCAGTCTTGCAGGGGTCGCTGAAGCTTTCTTT. It specifies CASSLAGVAEAFF.

In its sample, this clonotype was seen a few times. CDR3 DNA sequence: TGTGCCTGGAGGGCGGGACAAGGTGCGAACACTGAAGCTTTCTTT. It codes for CAWRAGQGANTEAFF. V gene TRBV30 combines with J gene TRBJ1-1, with D possibly being TRBD1 (6 bases). V lost 3 bases to trimming and J lost 1 base, with 15 bases between them. The CDR3 is 15 residues long. Germline V gene sequence: CDR1 GTSNPN, CDR2 SVGIG (reference sequence).

On this clonotype: This clone may be a read error of a much larger clone one base away. V is TRBV6-2 or TRBV6-3 and J is TRBJ2-2; 7 bases map to TRBD1. Germline-derived CDR1 and CDR2 are MNHEY and SVGEGT. The ends lost 5 bases at V and 0 bases at J; junction bases unmatched: 9. The CDR3 has 17 residues. The CDR3 sequence is CASSDHRGRANTGELFF. The CDR3 DNA is TGTGCCAGCAGTGACCACAGGGGACGCGCGAACACCGGGGAGCTGTTTTTT.

This clonotype was counted between two and nine times. The chain couples TRBV3-1 to TRBJ2-7, with 11 bases aligning to TRBD2. CDR1 is LGHDT and CDR2 is YNNKEL in the germline V gene (reference sequence). V lost 8 bases to trimming and J lost 3 bases; unmatched junction nucleotides: 9. The CDR3 extends over 15 amino acids. CDR3 amino acids: CASFHPGTSGYEQYF. The CDR3 nucleotides are TGTGCCAGCTTTCACCCGGGGACTAGCGGCTACGAGCAGTACTTC.

This clonotype was detected ten times or more. This sequence joins TRBV7-8 and TRBJ2-7; the D gene is possibly TRBD2 (7 bases). The CDR3 runs to 15 residues. Looked up from germline, CDR1 is SGHVS and CDR2 is FQNEAQ. The V and J ends lost 5 bases and 5 bases respectively, with 19 bases between them. The CDR3: CASSQGRGLVHEQYF. DNA for the CDR3: TGTGCCAGCAGCCAGGGGCGGGGGTTGGTCCACGAGCAGTACTTC.

As concerns this clonotype: A single base separates this from a much larger clone, so it may be a read error. The V gene is TRBV6-1, the J gene TRBJ2-7, with D possibly TRBD2 on 5 matching bases. This CDR3 is 12 amino acids long. The V gene's germline CDR1 is MNHNS and CDR2 SASEGT. The V end was cut by 6 bases, the J end by 3 bases, with 9 bases between. CDR3 region: CASSDGIYEQYF. CDR3 nucleotide sequence: TGTGCCAGCAGCGACGGGATCTACGAGCAGTACTTC.

The V call is TRBV19, the J call TRBJ1-1; D not certain. Between the trimmed V and J ends, which lost 4 bases and 0 bases, there was a span of 9 bases. The CDR3 loop spans 14 amino acids. Germline V gene data show CDR1 as LNHDA and CDR2 as SQIVND (reference sequence). Written as DNA, the CDR3 is TGTGCCAGTAGTAAACGACGGATGAACACTGAAGCTTTCTTT. This gives the protein CASSKRRMNTEAFF.

The rearrangement links TRBV19 to TRBJ2-2, with no clear D. Trimming took off 2 bases at V and 1 base at J, with 8 bases between the two ends. This CDR3 region has 15 residues. Germline values: CDR1 LNHDA, CDR2 SQIVND (reference sequence). CDR3 DNA: TGTGCCAGTAGTATAAGGCACGGGAACACCGGGGAGCTGTTTTTT. It translates to CASSIRHGNTGELFF.

This clonotype was detected only once. This chain uses TRBV5-1 with TRBJ2-1, with 13 bases identical to TRBD2. Germline V lookup: CDR1 SGHRS, CDR2 YFSETQ. The J segment lost 8 bases and the V segment lost 7 bases, leaving 12 bases of the junction unmatched. This CDR3 has 16 amino acids. The CDR3 loop reads CASSRTSGSATYEQFF. CDR3 nucleotide sequence: TGCGCCAGCTCCCGGACTAGCGGGAGTGCCACATATGAGCAGTTCTTC.

The table lists this clonotype with many counts. The rearrangement uses TRBV20-1 and TRBJ2-7; D is unresolved. The CDR3 runs to 13 residues. Germline V gives CDR1 DFQATT, CDR2 SNEGSKA (reference sequence). Trimming cost V 0 bases and J 3 bases, with 9 bases left between them. CDR3 amino acids: CSAREDLGYEQYF. In DNA form, the CDR3 reads TGCAGTGCTAGAGAAGATTTGGGCTACGAGCAGTACTTC.

There are many counts of this clonotype. V is TRBV28 and J is TRBJ2-5, with no clear D. V lost 6 bases and J 5 bases, leaving 10 bases between the germline ends. Germline-derived CDR1 and CDR2 are MDHEN and SYDVKM. This CDR3 comprises 12 residues. The CDR3 here is CASRATLETQYF. The DNA of the CDR3 is TGTGCCAGCAGGGCGACTCTGGAGACCCAGTACTTC.

This clonotype was recorded many times. The chain has TRBV7-3 and TRBJ2-5; D is possibly TRBD1 (7 bases). Deletions cut 6 bases from V and 2 bases from J, with 16 bases between. There are 15 residues in the CDR3. CDR1 SGHTA and CDR2 FQGTGA come from the germline V gene. The CDR3 reads CASSRGTAPQETQYF. CDR3 DNA: TGTGCCAGCAGTCGGGGGACAGCACCTCAAGAGACCCAGTACTTC.

Ten or more counts support this clonotype. This chain uses TRBV19 with TRBJ1-1, with a tentative D call TRBD1 (6 bases). This CDR3 is built from 14 residues. Germline-derived CDR1 and CDR2 are LNHDA and SQIVND (reference sequence). V lost 4 bases and J lost 5, with 14 bases in between. The CDR3 is CASSKQGHGTEAFF. The CDR3 nucleotides read TGTGCCAGTAGTAAGCAGGGGCATGGGACTGAAGCTTTCTTT.

This chain joins TRBV7-6 and TRBJ2-2, with a tentative D call TRBD2 (5 bases). Trimming stripped 8 bases from V and 1 base from J, with 26 bases between. From germline, CDR1 is SGHVS and CDR2 FNYEAQ. CDR3 length equals 19 residues. The CDR3 loop is CASGNALEGLDWNTGELFF. In DNA form, the CDR3 reads TGTGCCAGCGGAAACGCACTAGAGGGTCTTGATTGGAACACCGGGGAGCTGTTTTTT.

The rearrangement links TRBV20-1 to TRBJ2-7; D is unclear. CDR3 length: 15 residues. Trimming took 4 bases from V and 3 from J, leaving 19 bases between them. CDR1 DFQATT and CDR2 SNEGSKA come from the germline V gene (reference sequence). CDR3 protein: CSAKPGRHPVYEQYF. The CDR3 DNA is TGCAGTGCTAAGCCCGGTCGGCACCCCGTCTACGAGCAGTACTTC.

The genes are TRBV19 and TRBJ1-1; D unresolved. The V and J ends lost 2 bases and 1 base respectively, with 8 bases between them. Germline values: CDR1 LNHDA, CDR2 SQIVND (reference sequence). This CDR3 has 14 residues. The CDR3 here is CASSITGGNTEAFF. The CDR3 DNA is TGTGCCAGTAGTATAACTGGCGGGAACACTGAAGCTTTCTTT.

With regard to this clonotype: This could be a read error, since a much larger clone is one nucleotide away. The chain employs TRBV28 and TRBJ2-7; 14 bases match TRBD2. The CDR3 spans 19 residues. CDR1 and CDR2 (germline): MDHEN, SYDVKM. The CDR3 is CASRNLLGTSGRGAYERYF. The DNA of the CDR3 is TGTGCCAGCAGAAATCTCTTGGGGACTAGCGGGAGAGGAGCCTACGAGCGGTACTTC.

This clonotype was picked up many times. V is TRBV11-3 and J is TRBJ2-7, with TRBD2 matching over 7 bases. Germline V CDR1 and CDR2: SGHNT, YENEEA. V dropped 8 bases and J dropped 1; count of bases not matched to a gene: 8. The CDR3 is 14 amino acids. The CDR3 nucleotides read TGTGCCAGCTCTTATGGAGCGGGATCCTACGAGCAGTACTTC. It encodes CASSYGAGSYEQYF. The full variable domain, in which reference TRBV11-3 and TRBJ2-7 provide the parts outside the CDR3, is EAGVVQSPRYKIIEKKQPVAFWCNPISGHNTLYWYLQNLGQGPELLIRYENEEAVDDSQLPKDRFSAERLKGVDSTLKIQPAELGDSAVYLCASSYGAGSYEQYFGPGTRLTVT.

This clonotype came up many times. The chain links TRBV11-2 to TRBJ2-2; 11 bases line up with TRBD2. CDR1 is SGHAT and CDR2 is FQNNGV in the germline V gene. The CDR3 runs to 15 residues. The J segment lost 5 bases and the V segment lost 7 bases, leaving 6 bases of the junction unmatched. The CDR3 bases are TGTGCCAGCACCCGACTAGCGGGAAAAACCGGGGAGCTGTTTTTT. Translated, it gives CASTRLAGKTGELFF.

This clonotype was seen at least ten times. The V and J genes are TRBV7-9 and TRBJ2-7, with D possibly matching TRBD1 (5 bases). The CDR3 has 14 residues. V lost 5 bases to trimming and J lost 5 bases, with 16 bases between them. Germline CDR1 is SEHNR and CDR2 is FQNEAQ (reference sequence). The CDR3 is CASSPSGSVHEQYF. The CDR3 nucleotides are TGTGCCAGCAGCCCCTCAGGGTCCGTCCACGAGCAGTACTTC.

This chain links TRBV11-2 with TRBJ2-7; 10 bases agree with TRBD2. This CDR3 has 15 amino acids. The germline CDR1 and CDR2 sequences are SGHAT and FQNNGV. Losses at the gene ends were 0 bases for V and 5 bases for J; bases not matched to a gene: 4. This CDR3 reads CASSLDLGLANEQYF. DNA for the CDR3: TGTGCCAGCAGCTTAGATCTGGGACTAGCGAACGAGCAGTACTTC. The full variable domain, rest sourced from reference TRBV11-2 and TRBJ2-7, is EAGVAQSPRYKIIEKRQSVAFWCNPISGHATLYWYQQILGQGPKLLIQFQNNGVVDDSQLPKDRFSAERLKGVDSTLKIQPAKLEDSAVYLCASSLDLGLANEQYFGPGTRLTVT.

J is TRBJ1-2 and V is TRBV28; D may be TRBD1 (5 bases). Germline V CDR1 and CDR2: MDHEN, SYDVKM. V lost 7 bases and J lost 5, with 14 bases in between. This CDR3 is built from 13 residues. For the CDR3, the DNA is TGTGCCAGCACCTCTCAGGGAGCGTATGGCTACACCTTC. This gives the protein CASTSQGAYGYTF.

In this sample, this clonotype turned up a few times. The chain has TRBV7-9 and TRBJ2-5; 10 bases fit TRBD2. The germline CDR1 and CDR2 sequences are SEHNR and FQNEAQ (reference sequence). The CDR3 sequence is 17 residues long. The junction had 9 bases not matched to a gene; V was cut back by 2 bases and J by 3 bases. The DNA of the CDR3 is TGTGCCAGCAGCTTAAGGCTAGCGGGAGCTCCAAAAGAGACCCAGTACTTC. This encodes CASSLRLAGAPKETQYF.

V is TRBV18 and J is TRBJ2-2; unclear D gene. The CDR3 consists of 16 residues. The germline V and J ends were trimmed by 3 bases and 0 bases, with 11 bases remaining between them. Germline loops: CDR1 KGHSH, CDR2 LQKENI. This chain's CDR3 is CASSPRMSTNTGELFF. The CDR3 nucleotides are TGTGCCAGCTCACCTCGGATGTCTACGAACACCGGGGAGCTGTTTTTT.

In its sample, this clonotype was seen many times. The V and J genes are TRBV27 and TRBJ1-6; D may be TRBD1 (6 bases). The germline gives CDR1 MNHEY, CDR2 SMNVEV (reference sequence). The V and J ends lost 3 bases and 6 bases respectively, with 9 bases between them. The CDR3 is made up of 14 amino acids. The CDR3 DNA reads TGTGCCAGCAGTTTTGGGGGCGCTAATTCACCCCTCCACTTT. This translates into CASSFGGANSPLHF.

This clonotype was seen a handful of times. The chain carries TRBV7-9 and TRBJ1-4; D perhaps matches TRBD1 (5 bases). The CDR3 length is 16 residues. V dropped 5 bases and J dropped 3 bases, with 16 bases sitting between them. CDR1 and CDR2 (germline): SEHNR, FQNEAQ (reference sequence). CDR3 bases: TGTGCCAGCAGCCCCCCTATGGGGGTGGCTAATGAAAAACTGTTTTTT. Translating it yields CASSPPMGVANEKLFF.

There are many counts of this clonotype. This rearrangement joins TRBV28 to TRBJ2-6; D remains ambiguous. Germline CDR1 reads MDHEN; CDR2 reads SYDVKM. The CDR3 is 15 residues long. Trimming took 6 bases from V and 0 from J, leaving 9 bases between them. The CDR3 DNA follows: TGTGCCAGCAGCCTCTCCATCTCTGGGGCCAACGTCCTGACTTTC. This encodes CASSLSISGANVLTF. The full variable domain, with the rest looked up from reference TRBV28 and TRBJ2-6, is DVKVTQSSRYLVKRTGEKVFLECVQDMDHENMFWYRQDPGLGLRLIYFSYDVKMKEKGDIPEGYSVSREKKERFSLILESASTNQTSMYLCASSLSISGANVLTFGAGSRLTVL.

This clonotype was counted many times. The chain joins TRBV7-8 to TRBJ2-7; D is ambiguous. This CDR3 spans 13 amino acids. Trimming took off 5 bases at V and 2 bases at J, with 10 bases between the two ends. Germline V CDR1 and CDR2: SGHVS, FQNEAQ. The DNA of the CDR3 is TGTGCCAGCAGCCCCCAAACCACCTACGAGCAGTACTTC. Translating gives CASSPQTTYEQYF. Filled out from reference TRBV7-8 and TRBJ2-7, the complete variable domain reads GAGVSQSPRYKVAKRGQDVALRCDPISGHVSLFWYQQALGQGPEFLTYFQNEAQLDKSGLPSDRFFAERPEGSVSTLKIQRTQQEDSAVYLCASSPQTTYEQYFGPGTRLTVT.